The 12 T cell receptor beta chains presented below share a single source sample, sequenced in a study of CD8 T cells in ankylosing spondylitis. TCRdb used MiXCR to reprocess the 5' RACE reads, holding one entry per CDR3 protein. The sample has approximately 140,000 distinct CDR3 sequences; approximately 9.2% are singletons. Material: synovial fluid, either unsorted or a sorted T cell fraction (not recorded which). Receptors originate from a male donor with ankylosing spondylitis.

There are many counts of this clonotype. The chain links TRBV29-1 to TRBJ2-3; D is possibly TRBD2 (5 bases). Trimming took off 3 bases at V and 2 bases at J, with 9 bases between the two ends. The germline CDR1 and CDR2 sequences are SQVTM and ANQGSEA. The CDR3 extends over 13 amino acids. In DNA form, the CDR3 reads TGCAGCGTTGACACCGGGAACACAGATACGCAGTATTTT. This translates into CSVDTGNTDTQYF.

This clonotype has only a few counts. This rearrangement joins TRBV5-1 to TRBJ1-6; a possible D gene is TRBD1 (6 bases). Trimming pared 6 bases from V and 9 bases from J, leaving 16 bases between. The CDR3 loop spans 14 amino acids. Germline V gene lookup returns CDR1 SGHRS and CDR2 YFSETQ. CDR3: CASKGTGLGSPLHF. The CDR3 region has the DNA TGCGCCAGCAAAGGTACAGGGTTGGGTTCACCCCTCCACTTT. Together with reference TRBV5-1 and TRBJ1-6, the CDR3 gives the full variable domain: KAGVTQTPRYLIKTRGQQVTLSCSPISGHRSVSWYQQTPGQGLQFLFEYFSETQRNKGNFPGRFSGRQFSNSRSEMNVSTLELGDSALYLCASKGTGLGSPLHFGNGTRLTVT.

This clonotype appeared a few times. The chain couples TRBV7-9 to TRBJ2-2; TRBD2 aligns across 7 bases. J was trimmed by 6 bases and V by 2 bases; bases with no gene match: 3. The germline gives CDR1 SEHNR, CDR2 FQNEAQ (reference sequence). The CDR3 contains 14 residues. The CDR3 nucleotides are TGTGCCAGCAGCTTAACTAGCGTTCCCGGGGAGCTGTTTTTT. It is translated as CASSLTSVPGELFF.

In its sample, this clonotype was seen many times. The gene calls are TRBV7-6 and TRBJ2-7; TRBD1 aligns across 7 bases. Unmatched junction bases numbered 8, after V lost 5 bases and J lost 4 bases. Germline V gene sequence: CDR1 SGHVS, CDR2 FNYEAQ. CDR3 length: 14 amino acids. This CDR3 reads CASSQRQGPYEQYF. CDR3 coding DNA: TGTGCCAGCAGCCAACGACAGGGACCATACGAGCAGTACTTC.

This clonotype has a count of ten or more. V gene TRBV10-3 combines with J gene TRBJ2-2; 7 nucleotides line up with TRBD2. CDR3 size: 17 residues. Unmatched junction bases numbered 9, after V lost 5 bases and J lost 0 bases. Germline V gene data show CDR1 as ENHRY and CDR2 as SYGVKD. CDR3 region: CAISLREGISNTGELFF. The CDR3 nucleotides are TGTGCCATCAGTTTAAGGGAGGGGATATCGAACACCGGGGAGCTGTTTTTT.

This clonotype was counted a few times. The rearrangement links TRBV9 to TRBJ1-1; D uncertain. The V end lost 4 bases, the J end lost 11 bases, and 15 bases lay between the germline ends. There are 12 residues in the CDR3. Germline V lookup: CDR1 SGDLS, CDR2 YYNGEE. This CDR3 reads CASSPDQALAFF. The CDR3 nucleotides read TGTGCCAGCAGCCCCGACCAGGCTCTGGCTTTCTTT.

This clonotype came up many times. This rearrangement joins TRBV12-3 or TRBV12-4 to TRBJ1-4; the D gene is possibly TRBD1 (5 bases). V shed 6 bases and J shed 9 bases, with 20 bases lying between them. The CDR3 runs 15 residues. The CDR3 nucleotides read TGTGCCAGCAGAACCACCCCGGGGGTGGAGAAAAAACTGTTTTTT. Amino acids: CASRTTPGVEKKLFF.

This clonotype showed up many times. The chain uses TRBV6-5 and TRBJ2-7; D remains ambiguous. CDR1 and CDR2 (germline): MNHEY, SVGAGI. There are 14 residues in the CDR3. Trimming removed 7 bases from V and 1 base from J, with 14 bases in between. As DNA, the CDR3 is TGTGCCAGCAAACGGATACCTTCATCCTACGAGCAGTACTTC. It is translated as CASKRIPSSYEQYF.

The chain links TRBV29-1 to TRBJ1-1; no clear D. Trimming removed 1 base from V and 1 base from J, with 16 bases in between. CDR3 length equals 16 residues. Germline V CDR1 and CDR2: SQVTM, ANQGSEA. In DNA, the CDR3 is TGCAGCGTTGAAGGACCACAAGGTCGGAAGAACACTGAAGCTTTCTTT. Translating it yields CSVEGPQGRKNTEAFF.

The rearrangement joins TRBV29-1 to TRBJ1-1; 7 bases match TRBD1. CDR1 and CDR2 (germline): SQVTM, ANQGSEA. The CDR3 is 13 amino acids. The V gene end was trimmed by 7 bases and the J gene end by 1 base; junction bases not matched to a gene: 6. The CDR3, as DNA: TGCAGCGCGGGACGACAGGGGAACACTGAAGCTTTCTTT. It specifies CSAGRQGNTEAFF.

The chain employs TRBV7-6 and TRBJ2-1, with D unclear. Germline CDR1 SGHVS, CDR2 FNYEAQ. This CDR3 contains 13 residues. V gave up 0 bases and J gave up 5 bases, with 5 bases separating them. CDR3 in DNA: TGTGCCAGCAGCTTAGCTGGGGACAATGAGCAGTTCTTC. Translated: CASSLAGDNEQFF.

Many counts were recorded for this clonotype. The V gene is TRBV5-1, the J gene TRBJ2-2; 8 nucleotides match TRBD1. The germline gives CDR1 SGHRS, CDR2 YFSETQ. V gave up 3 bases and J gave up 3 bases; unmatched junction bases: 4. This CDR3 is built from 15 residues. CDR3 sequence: CASSSRGRDTGELFF. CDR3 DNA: TGCGCCAGCAGCTCCAGGGGGCGAGACACCGGGGAGCTGTTTTTT.